The rows below give T cell receptor beta chains drawn from one sample of a study of cytomegalovirus exposure and HLA in healthy donors. The method was immunoSEQ multiplex PCR; TCRdb's version includes in-frame clones alone and lacks a portion of them. The sample yields over 20,000 clones, 97% seen once. The sequencing input was PBMCs. Every receptor here comes from a man under 40 in good health and CMV-seropositive. CDR3s include the opening cysteine and the closing phenylalanine or tryptophan. The D gene is left open where the match is weak. Not all rows give a size; the values are once, few, many and, for expanded clones, a class.

>NA|TRBJ1-5|TRBV2|TRBD1
CASSVPGQGAASNQPQHF
TGTGCCAGCAGTGTTCCGGGACAGGGGGCGGCTAGCAATCAGCCCCAGCATTTT
>NA|TRBJ2-7|TRBV4-3|NA
CASSQRGGGYEQYF
TGCGCCAGCAGCCAAAGGGGGGGCGGTTACGAGCAGTACTTC
>NA|TRBJ1-5|TRBV27|NA
CASSSLLANSNQPQHF
TGTGCCAGCAGTTCACTCCTCGCAAATAGCAATCAGCCCCAGCATTTT
>NA|TRBJ1-2|TRBV28|TRBD1
CASRPGGINGYTF
TGTGCCAGCAGACCAGGGGGGATTAATGGCTACACCTTC
>NA|TRBJ1-3|TRBV5-1|NA
CASSRTGELTSGNTIYF
TGCGCCAGCAGCCGGACGGGGGAGCTCACCTCTGGAAACACCATATATTTT
>NA|TRBJ2-7|TRBV20-1|NA
CTWARKDEQYF
TGCACCTGGGCACGAAAGGACGAGCAGTACTTC
>NA|TRBJ2-1|TRBV27|NA
CASSGGTVLAEQFF
TGTGCCAGCAGCGGCGGGACAGTCCTCGCAGAGCAGTTCTTC
>once|TRBJ1-1|TRBV5-4|TRBD1
CASSPGQGALNTEAFF
TGTGCCAGCAGCCCCGGACAGGGGGCGCTGAACACTGAAGCTTTCTTT
>NA|TRBJ1-5|TRBV20-1|NA
CSARAGQPQHF
TGCAGTGCTAGAGCGGGTCAGCCCCAGCATTTT
>NA|TRBJ2-7|TRBV5-1|TRBD2
CASSWTGSGGIYEQYF
TGCGCCAGCAGCTGGACCGGGAGCGGGGGTATTTACGAGCAGTACTTC
>NA|TRBJ1-2|TRBV28|NA
CASSFPQGPYGYTF
TGTGCCAGCAGCTTCCCTCAGGGTCCCTATGGCTACACCTTC
>NA|TRBJ2-3|TRBV29-1|NA
CSVGGGYTDTQYF
TGCAGCGTCGGAGGGGGCTACACAGATACGCAGTATTTT
>NA|TRBJ2-5|TRBV7-2|NA
CASSRPGLAETQYF
TGTGCCAGCAGCCGCCCGGGGCTAGCGGAGACCCAGTACTTC
>NA|TRBJ2-3|TRBV2|NA
CASSASGGRADTQYF
TGTGCCAGCAGCGCCTCGGGGGGCCGGGCAGATACGCAGTATTTT
>NA|TRBJ2-2|TRBV4-3|TRBD1
CASSQERQGATGELFF
TGCGCCAGCAGCCAAGAACGGCAGGGGGCCACCGGGGAGCTGTTTTTT
>NA|TRBJ2-2|TRBV21-1|NA
CASSKARAEPTGELFF
TGTGCCAGCAGCAAAGCACGAGCGGAACCAACCGGGGAGCTGTTTTTT
>NA|TRBJ1-5|TRBV28|TRBD1
CASSMGQGGSQPQHF
TGTGCCAGCAGTATGGGACAGGGAGGGAGTCAGCCCCAGCATTTT
>NA|TRBJ2-6|TRBV19|TRBD1
CASSTRDRGTSGANVLTF
TGTGCCAGTAGTACCCGGGACAGGGGGACCTCTGGGGCCAACGTCCTGACTTTC